These 22 T cell receptor beta chains originate from one sample sequenced in a study of T-cell reconstitution after alpha-beta-depleted transplantation in children (dated by TCRdb to about 2016). Libraries were made using PCR. Data came from an Illumina HiSeq 2500. To normalize quantification of the TCRbeta repertoire, the TCR libraries were built with molecular barcoding that relied on unique molecular identifiers. Through fastp at Q25 and MiXCR, TCRdb rebuilt clones from the public reads, retaining in-frame beta chains. When rows share a CDR3 protein, they turn into one entry using the most common DNA and genes. Present in this sample are approximately 190,000 distinct CDR3 sequences, 7% to 9% of which were seen just once. The top ten clones comprise 35% of the sample. The treatment or condition label of this sample denotes: allogeneic hematopoietic cell transplantation with graft depleted of TCRalphabeta T cells and CD19 B cells.

Source: PBMCs, mostly from graft donor cells, taken 360 days after TCRalphabeta/CD19-depleted stem cell transplant. The receptors come from a male patient aged 2 to 10 who had a stem cell transplant for acute myeloid leukemia, so the T cells may come from the graft donor.

This clonotype came up a few times. This rearrangement joins TRBV15 to TRBJ2-1; a weak D match, TRBD2 (5 bases). V was trimmed by 0 bases and J by 8 bases, leaving 11 bases between them. The CDR3 runs to 14 residues. Germline CDR1 is LNHNV and CDR2 is YYDKDF (reference sequence). As DNA, the CDR3 is TGTGCCACCAGCAGAGATGTAGCGACCGATGAGCAGTTCTTC. Translating gives CATSRDVATDEQFF.

This clonotype occurred a few times. This chain links TRBV29-1 with TRBJ2-2, with no clear D. Germline values: CDR1 SQVTM, CDR2 ANQGSEA. V dropped 2 bases and J dropped 1 base, with 8 bases sitting between them. This CDR3 is built from 14 residues. The DNA for the CDR3 is TGCAGCGTTGAAAGTGGTTGGAACACCGGGGAGCTGTTTTTT. As protein: CSVESGWNTGELFF.

The CDR3 DNA follows: TGTGCCAGCAGTTTAGTCGCGGCAGGGGGTAACACCGGGGAGCTGTTTTTT. It codes for CASSLVAAGGNTGELFF. This chain joins TRBV27 and TRBJ2-2; 7 nucleotides match TRBD1. The V segment lost 2 bases and the J segment 2 bases; nucleotides outside the gene matches: 8. The germline V gene encodes CDR1 MNHEY and CDR2 SMNVEV (reference sequence). The CDR3 is 17 amino acids.

This clonotype was observed a few times. The V call is TRBV5-1, the J call TRBJ1-2; 8 positions agree with TRBD1. The CDR3 consists of 14 residues. Germline trimming cut 2 bases from V and 7 bases from J; bases unmatched to any gene: 7. In germline, CDR1 is SGHRS, CDR2 YFSETQ. The CDR3 region is CASSFPGGSGGYTF. The CDR3, as DNA: TGCGCCAGCAGCTTCCCAGGGGGCTCTGGTGGCTACACCTTC. Drawing the rest from reference TRBV5-1 and TRBJ1-2, the complete variable domain is KAGVTQTPRYLIKTRGQQVTLSCSPISGHRSVSWYQQTPGQGLQFLFEYFSETQRNKGNFPGRFSGRQFSNSRSEMNVSTLELGDSALYLCASSFPGGSGGYTFGSGTRLTVV.

This clonotype has a count of ten or more. The genes are TRBV7-9 and TRBJ1-1; TRBD1 agrees at 8 bases. CDR1 is SEHNR, CDR2 FQNEAQ, per germline (reference sequence). This CDR3 is 14 amino acids long. The J segment lost 1 base and the V segment lost 5 bases, leaving 3 bases of the junction unmatched. The CDR3 is CASSPQGGNTEAFF. In DNA, the CDR3 is TGTGCCAGCAGCCCACAGGGGGGGAACACTGAAGCTTTCTTT.

This clonotype was picked up a small number of times. The chain couples TRBV5-1 to TRBJ2-5; D uncertain. From germline, CDR1 is SGHRS and CDR2 YFSETQ. The germline V and J ends were trimmed by 0 bases and 0 bases, with 9 bases remaining between them. CDR3 size: 15 residues. The CDR3: CASSLGEGNQETQYF. In DNA, the CDR3 is TGCGCCAGCAGCTTGGGTGAAGGGAACCAAGAGACCCAGTACTTC.

The chain has TRBV12-3 or TRBV12-4 and TRBJ1-6; D not certain. CDR3 length equals 14 residues. Trimming stripped 6 bases from V and 5 bases from J, with 11 bases between. The CDR3 coding sequence is TGTGCCAGCAGCTACATAAGAGATAATTCACCCCTCCACTTT. Its protein product is CASSYIRDNSPLHF.

This clonotype was recorded a few times. The rearrangement uses TRBV4-2 and TRBJ2-7, with 13 bases fitting TRBD2. The germline V gene encodes CDR1 LGHNA and CDR2 YNFKEQ. The CDR3 consists of 18 residues. Germline trimming cut 3 bases from V and 5 bases from J; bases unmatched to any gene: 13. CDR3 nucleotide sequence: TGTGCCAGCAGCCAGGAGAGGACTAGCGGGAGATATTTCCACGAGCAGTACTTC. It translates to CASSQERTSGRYFHEQYF.

This clonotype appeared a few times. This sequence joins TRBV7-6 and TRBJ1-5; D not resolved. This CDR3 spans 18 amino acids. In germline, CDR1 is SGHVS, CDR2 FNYEAQ. Trimming removed 6 bases at V and 0 bases at J, with 21 bases between. This CDR3 is CASSFVLQRPHSNQPQHF. CDR3 nucleotides: TGTGCCAGCAGTTTCGTCCTTCAGAGACCCCATAGCAATCAGCCCCAGCATTTT.

This clonotype came up a few times. The V call is TRBV4-2, the J call TRBJ2-7, with a weak D call TRBD1 (6 bases). V shed 0 bases and J shed 2 bases, with 11 bases lying between them. The germline CDR1 and CDR2 sequences are LGHNA and YNFKEQ. The CDR3 runs to 15 residues. The DNA of the CDR3 is TGTGCCAGCAGCCAAGAATGGACAGAAACCTACGAGCAGTACTTC. Protein product: CASSQEWTETYEQYF.

This clonotype was seen more than once but under ten times. The chain employs TRBV5-1 and TRBJ1-4; D call uncertain. CDR1 is SGHRS and CDR2 is YFSETQ in the germline V gene. CDR3 size: 14 residues. Deletions cut 2 bases from V and 0 bases from J, with 5 bases between. The CDR3 DNA is TGCGCCAGCAGCTTCGAAGCAACTAATGAAAAACTGTTTTTT. It specifies CASSFEATNEKLFF.

The chain recombines TRBV20-1 with TRBJ2-7; 8 nucleotides match TRBD2. The CDR3 spans 15 residues. CDR1 and CDR2 from the germline V gene are DFQATT and SNEGSKA (reference sequence). V shed 3 bases and J 3 bases; nucleotides not matched to a gene: 10. The CDR3 nucleotides are TGCAGTGCTAGTGGTGGAGCGGGGGAGTGCTACGAGCAGTACGTC. It specifies CSASGGAGECYEQYV.

This clonotype was found a few times. V is TRBV7-8 and J is TRBJ1-1, with TRBD1 as a possible D gene (6 bases). The CDR3 spans 15 residues. Looked up from germline, CDR1 is SGHVS and CDR2 is FQNEAQ. Trimming shortened V by 3 bases and J by 3 bases, and 14 bases separated the two germline ends. CDR3 in DNA: TGTGCCAGCAGCTTGGGGGGGGCAATGGACACTGAAGCTTTCTTT. Translating it yields CASSLGGAMDTEAFF. The full variable domain, completed using reference TRBV7-8 and TRBJ1-1, is GAGVSQSPRYKVAKRGQDVALRCDPISGHVSLFWYQQALGQGPEFLTYFQNEAQLDKSGLPSDRFFAERPEGSVSTLKIQRTQQEDSAVYLCASSLGGAMDTEAFFGQGTRLTVV.

The genes are TRBV20-1 and TRBJ2-7; D unresolved. CDR1 and CDR2 (germline): DFQATT, SNEGSKA (reference sequence). Trimming took 0 bases from V and 3 from J, leaving 12 bases between them. The CDR3 runs to 14 residues. Written as DNA, the CDR3 is TGCAGTGCTAGAGATTCTAGTGGCGGCTACGAGCAGTACGTC. Translation: CSARDSSGGYEQYV.

This clonotype occurred many times. The chain joins TRBV6-1 to TRBJ2-5, with D possibly TRBD1 on 6 matching bases. Germline V gives CDR1 MNHNS, CDR2 SASEGT. Between the trimmed V and J ends, which lost 7 bases and 3 bases, there was a span of 15 bases. The CDR3 contains 14 residues. DNA for the CDR3: TGTGCCAGCAAAACTGGACAGATTAAAGAGACCCAGTACTTC. This translates into CASKTGQIKETQYF.

In its sample, this clonotype was seen a few times. The chain links TRBV7-2 to TRBJ2-2; 7 positions agree with TRBD1. V lost 4 bases, J lost 7 bases, and 3 bases stayed unmatched. CDR1 is SGHTA and CDR2 is FQGNSA in the germline V gene. CDR3 length: 13 residues. In nucleotides, the CDR3 is TGTGCCAGCAGCTACAGGGGCGTCGGGGAGCTGTTTTTT. Its translation is CASSYRGVGELFF.

This clonotype occurred a few times. The V and J genes are TRBV29-1 and TRBJ1-2; perhaps TRBD1 as D (5 bases). Germline CDR1 SQVTM, CDR2 ANQGSEA. The CDR3 extends over 13 amino acids. V lost 6 bases and J 8 bases, leaving 19 bases between the germline ends. This chain's CDR3 is CSVLTDLLVGYTF. The CDR3 nucleotides are TGCAGCGTCTTGACAGACCTTCTCGTCGGCTACACCTTC.

This clonotype has a handful of counts. V is TRBV4-1 and J is TRBJ2-7; D is unresolved. Germline CDR1 MGHRA, CDR2 YSYEKL. The CDR3 runs to 17 residues. Trimming shortened V by 4 bases and J by 1 base, and 20 bases separated the two germline ends. The CDR3 is CASSPTISTVPSYEQYV. DNA for the CDR3: TGCGCCAGCAGCCCCACGATCTCAACGGTGCCGTCCTACGAGCAGTACGTC.

The rearrangement uses TRBV12-3 or TRBV12-4 and TRBJ2-1, with 8 bases aligning to TRBD2. CDR3 length: 16 residues. The ends lost 4 bases at V and 4 bases at J; junction bases unmatched: 9. CDR3: CASSYREGLTYNEQFF. As DNA, the CDR3 is TGTGCCAGCAGTTATCGGGAGGGCCTAACTTACAATGAGCAGTTCTTC.

The V gene is TRBV12-3 or TRBV12-4, the J gene TRBJ2-7; 7 bases are shared with TRBD2. The CDR3 is 16 residues long. V lost 5 bases and J lost 2; bases outside the gene matches: 12. The CDR3 DNA reads as TGTGCCAGCAGTCCGGGGCGGGAGATGGGGGCCTACGAGCAGTACTTC. Its translation is CASSPGREMGAYEQYF.

This clonotype was observed many times. The rearrangement joins TRBV7-2 to TRBJ2-1, with D perhaps matching TRBD1 or TRBD2 (5 bases each). V dropped 3 bases and J dropped 9 bases, with 6 bases sitting between them. The germline gives CDR1 SGHTA, CDR2 FQGNSA. The CDR3 contains 11 residues. In nucleotides, the CDR3 is TGTGCCAGCAGCTTCGGGACTGAGCAGTTCTTC. This encodes CASSFGTEQFF.

In its sample, this clonotype was seen many times. J is TRBJ2-5 and V is TRBV20-1, with D perhaps matching TRBD1 (6 bases). Germline lookup yields CDR1 DFQATT and CDR2 SNEGSKA (reference sequence). The CDR3 contains 15 residues. V was trimmed by 0 bases and J by 2 bases, leaving 13 bases between them. CDR3 sequence: CSARDGGTGQETQYF. DNA for the CDR3: TGCAGTGCTAGAGATGGTGGCACAGGGCAAGAGACCCAGTACTTC.